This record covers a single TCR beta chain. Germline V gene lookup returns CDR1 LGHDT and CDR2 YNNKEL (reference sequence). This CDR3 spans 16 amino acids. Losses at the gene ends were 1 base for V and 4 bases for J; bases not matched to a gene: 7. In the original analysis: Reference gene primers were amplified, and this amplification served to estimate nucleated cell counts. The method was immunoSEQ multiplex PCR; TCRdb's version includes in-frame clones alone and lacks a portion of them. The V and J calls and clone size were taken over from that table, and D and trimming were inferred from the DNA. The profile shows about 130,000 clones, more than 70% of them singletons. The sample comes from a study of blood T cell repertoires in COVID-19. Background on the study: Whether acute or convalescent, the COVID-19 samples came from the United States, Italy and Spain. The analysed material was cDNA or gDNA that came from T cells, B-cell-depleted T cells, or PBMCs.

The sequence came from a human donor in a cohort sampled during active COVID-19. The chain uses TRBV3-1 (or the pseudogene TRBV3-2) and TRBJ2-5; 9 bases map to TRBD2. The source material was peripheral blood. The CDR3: CASSQGAGGRGETQYF. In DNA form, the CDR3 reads TGTGCCAGCAGCCAAGGAGCGGGGGGAAGGGGAGAGACCCAGTACTTC.